Below, one T cell receptor beta chain is given with its context. This record comes from a study of blood T cell repertoires in COVID-19. Per germline, CDR1 MDHEN and CDR2 SYDVKM. CDR3 length: 16 residues. V lost 3 bases and J 0 bases, leaving 14 bases between the germline ends. Only in-frame clones appear in the TCRdb table, and some are missing; sequencing was by immunoSEQ multiplex PCR. Of tens of thousands of clones listed, 80% to 90% are singletons. The chain couples TRBV28 to TRBJ1-2; TRBD1 might be the D (6 bases). The TCR sequence derives from a man between 50 and 59 years old with acute or convalescent COVID-19. Sequenced material: peripheral blood. The CDR3 loop reads CASSFRQGRANYGYTF. CDR3 DNA sequence: TGTGCCAGCAGTTTCCGTCAGGGGCGAGCTAACTATGGCTACACCTTC.